The rows below give T cell receptor beta chains drawn from one sample of a study of T cell clonotyping in hematopoietic cell transplantation. Repertoires were generated with immunoSEQ multiplex PCR, while TCRdb's copy carries only in-frame clones and drops some. The sample shows some 40,000 clones, 95% of them seen only once. Source material: peripheral blood mononuclear cells. These receptor sequences come from a young man in good health. Some clones in this sample may be carry-over from other donors' samples. Each CDR3 is given with its conserved first and last residue. D genes are given only for firm matches. A clone size is listed for some rows: how often the clone was seen (once, few, many), or a class if it is expanded.

v_gene	abundance	d_gene	j_gene	CDR3aa	CDR3nt
TRBV5-1	.	TRBD1	TRBJ2-1	CASSSQGAQYRHEQFF	TGCGCCAGCAGCTCGCAGGGGGCGCAGTACCGTCATGAGCAGTTCTTC
TRBV4-1	.	TRBD1	TRBJ2-1	CASSQEVGQGYNEQFF	TGCGCCAGCAGCCAAGAAGTTGGACAGGGGTACAATGAGCAGTTCTTC
TRBV6-1	once	.	TRBJ1-1	CASLRDFSNTEAFF	TGTGCCAGCCTTAGGGACTTTTCGAACACTGAAGCTTTCTTT
TRBV19	.	TRBD1	TRBJ2-2	CASSTTFRQGSWTGELFF	TGTGCCAGTAGTACAACCTTTCGACAGGGGTCATGGACCGGGGAGCTGTTTTTT
TRBV4-1	.	.	TRBJ1-2	CASSQDYGTNGKRDGYTF	TGCGCCAGCAGCCAAGATTACGGGACCAATGGAAAAAGGGATGGCTACACCTTC
TRBV14	.	.	TRBJ1-2	CASSQDVRPNPPYGYTF	TGTGCCAGCAGCCAAGACGTCCGGCCAAACCCTCCCTATGGCTACACCTTC
TRBV4-1	.	TRBD1	TRBJ2-1	CASSRAGTGGNEQFF	TGCGCCAGCAGCCGAGCCGGGACAGGGGGCAATGAGCAGTTCTTC
TRBV27	.	TRBD2	TRBJ2-7	CASSPLLRGEGYEQYF	TGTGCCAGCAGTCCACTCCTCCGGGGGGAAGGCTACGAGCAGTACTTC
TRBV10-3	.	.	TRBJ2-7	CAITRGAEQYF	TGTGCCATCACCAGGGGGGCCGAGCAGTACTTC
TRBV2	.	TRBD1	TRBJ1-2	CASKGQGIGYTF	TGTGCCAGCAAGGGACAGGGCATTGGCTACACCTTC
TRBV2	.	.	TRBJ2-5	CASSPWGVETQYF	TGTGCCAGCAGTCCATGGGGGGTAGAGACCCAGTACTTC
TRBV9	.	.	TRBJ1-2	CASSLRGNIVYGYTF	TGTGCCAGCAGCCTCAGGGGCAACATCGTTTATGGCTACACCTTC
TRBV6-1	.	TRBD1	TRBJ1-5	CASRETGAQHF	TGTGCCAGCAGAGAAACAGGGGCCCAGCATTTT
TRBV10-1	once	.	TRBJ2-3	CASIIRISSSTDTQYF	TGCGCCAGCATTATAAGGATTTCATCTAGCACAGATACGCAGTATTTT
TRBV2	.	.	TRBJ2-6	CASRRTSQKNSGANVLTF	TGTGCCAGCAGGCGAACGTCACAGAAAAACTCTGGGGCCAACGTCCTGACTTTC
TRBV6-1	once	.	TRBJ1-2	CASSEAIGLGYTF	TGTGCCAGCAGTGAAGCGATCGGGCTCGGCTACACCTTC
TRBV6-4	.	.	TRBJ2-1	CASSAEGSYNEQFF	TGTGCCAGCAGTGCAGAGGGGTCCTACAATGAGCAGTTCTTC
TRBV4-3	.	.	TRBJ1-3	CASSRALGGSGNTIYF	TGCGCCAGCAGCCGCGCCCTCGGGGGTTCCGGAAACACCATATATTTT
TRBV9	.	.	TRBJ2-4	CASSVGTVQDIQYF	TGTGCCAGCAGCGTAGGGACAGTGCAGGACATTCAGTACTTC
TRBV6-5	.	.	TRBJ1-1	CASSYSAFGGAFF	TGTGCCAGCAGTTACTCGGCCTTTGGAGGAGCTTTCTTT
TRBV7-9	.	.	TRBJ2-7	CASSLVRFRSSYEQYF	TGTGCCAGCAGCTTAGTCCGTTTTCGCTCCTCCTACGAGCAGTACTTC
TRBV19	.	.	TRBJ1-6	CASRRGQDSPLHF	TGTGCCAGTAGACGGGGGCAGGATTCACCCCTCCACTTT
TRBV30	.	.	TRBJ1-1	CAWSVTGLEAFF	TGTGCCTGGAGTGTGACCGGGCTTGAAGCTTTCTTT
TRBV7-6	.	.	TRBJ2-7	CASSLGGGVPYEQYF	TGTGCCAGCAGCTTAGGGGGAGGAGTTCCCTACGAGCAGTACTTC
TRBV7-2	.	.	TRBJ2-1	CASSLGEEPGLNEQFF	TGTGCCAGCAGCTTAGGAGAAGAGCCCGGGCTTAATGAGCAGTTCTTC
TRBV30	.	.	TRBJ2-7	CALHRDFYEQYF	TGTGCCTTACACAGGGATTTCTACGAGCAGTACTTC
TRBV5-8	.	TRBD2	TRBJ2-1	CASSSGTSGRGSYNEQFF	TGTGCCAGCAGCTCAGGGACTAGCGGGAGAGGCTCCTACAATGAGCAGTTCTTC
TRBV7-2	.	.	TRBJ2-3	CASSASFTDTQYF	TGTGCCAGCAGCGCCAGTTTCACAGATACGCAGTATTTT
TRBV29-1	.	TRBD1	TRBJ2-7	CSVVTAKHGTAYEQYF	TGCAGCGTTGTCACGGCCAAACACGGGACAGCCTACGAGCAGTACTTC
TRBV19	.	.	TRBJ1-5	CASSNAGYQPQHF	TGTGCCAGTAGTAACGCGGGGTATCAGCCCCAGCATTTT
TRBV5-1	.	.	TRBJ1-2	CASSLGGLLNLGYTF	TGCGCCAGCAGCTTGGGTGGGCTACTGAATCTCGGCTACACCTTC
TRBV19	.	TRBD2	TRBJ2-7	CASSSAGTSGTEQYF	TGTGCCAGTAGTTCCGCAGGGACTAGCGGGACCGAGCAGTACTTC
TRBV7-8	once	.	TRBJ2-2	CASSLALGSNTGELFF	TGTGCCAGCAGCTTAGCTCTAGGGTCGAACACCGGGGAGCTGTTTTTT
TRBV6-1	.	.	TRBJ1-1	CASSEWLLSTEAFF	TGTGCCAGCAGTGAATGGCTACTTAGCACTGAAGCTTTCTTT
TRBV4-1	once	TRBD1	TRBJ1-2	CASSQGRTGGSFYGYTF	TGCGCCAGCAGCCAAGGAAGGACAGGAGGTTCCTTCTATGGCTACACCTTC